This section outlines one TCR beta chain sequence together with its context. As yet, its antigen is unknown. TCRdb's table, derived via immunoSEQ multiplex PCR, lists solely in-frame clones and lacks some. The sample includes tens of thousands of clones, 86% of them seen just once. Per germline, CDR1 SGHVS and CDR2 FQNEAQ. The V gene end was trimmed by 1 base and the J gene end by 5 bases; junction bases not matched to a gene: 7. The CDR3 is made up of 15 amino acids. The data originate from a study of T cells in localized non-small cell lung cancer. Study-wide points: Because only a single region of the tumor was sequenced, heterogeneity remains possible. Adjacent lung had a median roughly 53 of the 100 largest tumor clones.

This chain connects TRBV7-8 to TRBJ1-1, with 7 bases identical to TRBD1. This clonotype originated in a woman aged 18 to 55 with stage III lung adenocarcinoma. Sequencing was performed on peripheral blood, taken before any cancer treatment. DNA for the CDR3: TGTGCCAGCAGCTTAGACTCAGGGGGTTGGACTGAAGCTTTCTTT. This sequence encodes CASSLDSGGWTEAFF. The whole variable domain, remainder taken from reference TRBV7-8 and TRBJ1-1, is GAGVSQSPRYKVAKRGQDVALRCDPISGHVSLFWYQQALGQGPEFLTYFQNEAQLDKSGLPSDRFFAERPEGSVSTLKIQRTQQEDSAVYLCASSLDSGGWTEAFFGQGTRLTVV.